The entry below gives a single T cell receptor beta chain sequence along with its context. Its antigen is still unknown. The data are from a study of OX40 agonist ivuxolimab in advanced cancers. Turning to the study itself: Allowance was made for prior anti-PD-1, anti-PD-L1 or anti-CTLA-4 therapy, and roughly 40% had some.

Regarding the study as a whole: The CD4+ and CD8+ T cells in the blood had expanded clonally by week 6 at 0.1 to 3.0 mg/kg.

Patients who had autoimmune disease history or got systemic immunosuppression were left out. The CDR3 consists of 11 residues. Trimming removed 6 bases at V and 6 bases at J, with 11 bases between. CDR1 DFQATT and CDR2 SNEGSKA come from the germline V gene (reference sequence). The protocol was immunoSEQ multiplex PCR, while the TCRdb copy is restricted to in-frame clones and leaves out a portion. This sample has about 53,000 clones; about 88% occur once, and the top ten carry 1.5%. The chain recombines TRBV20-1 with TRBJ1-2; D uncertain. The sequencing here drew on CD4+ or CD8+ T cells sorted from blood, taken in a trial of the OX40 agonist ivuxolimab. The TCR originated in an adult with an advanced solid tumor such as melanoma, head and neck, liver or kidney cancer. CDR3 sequence: CSAWTGDGYTF. DNA for the CDR3: TGCAGTGCCTGGACTGGGGATGGCTACACCTTC.